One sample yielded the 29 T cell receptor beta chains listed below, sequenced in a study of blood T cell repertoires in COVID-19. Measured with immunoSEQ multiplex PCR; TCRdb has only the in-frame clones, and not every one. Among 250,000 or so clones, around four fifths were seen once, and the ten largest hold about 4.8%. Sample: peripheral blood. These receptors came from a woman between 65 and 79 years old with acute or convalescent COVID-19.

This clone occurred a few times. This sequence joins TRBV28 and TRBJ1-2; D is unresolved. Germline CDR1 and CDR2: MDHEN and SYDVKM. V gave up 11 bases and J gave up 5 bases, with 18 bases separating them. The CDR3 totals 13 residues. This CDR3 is CAGTGGQSYGYTF. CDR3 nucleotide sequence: TGTGCCGGCACCGGCGGGCAGTCATATGGCTACACCTTC.

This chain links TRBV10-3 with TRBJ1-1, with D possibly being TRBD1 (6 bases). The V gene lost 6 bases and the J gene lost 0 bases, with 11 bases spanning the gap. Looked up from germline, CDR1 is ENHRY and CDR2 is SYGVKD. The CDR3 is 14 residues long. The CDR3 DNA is TGTGCCATCAGACAGGGAGGGATGAACACTGAAGCTTTCTTT. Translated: CAIRQGGMNTEAFF.

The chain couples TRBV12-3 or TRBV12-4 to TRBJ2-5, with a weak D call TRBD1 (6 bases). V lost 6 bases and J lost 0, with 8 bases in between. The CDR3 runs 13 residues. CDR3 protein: CASRRTDQETQYF. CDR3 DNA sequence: TGTGCCAGCAGACGGACAGACCAAGAGACCCAGTACTTC.

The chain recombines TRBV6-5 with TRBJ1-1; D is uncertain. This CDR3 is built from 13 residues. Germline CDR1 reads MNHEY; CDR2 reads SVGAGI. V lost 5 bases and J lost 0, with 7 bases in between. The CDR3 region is CASSPNLNTEAFF. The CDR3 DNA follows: TGTGCCAGCAGTCCCAACTTGAACACTGAAGCTTTCTTT.

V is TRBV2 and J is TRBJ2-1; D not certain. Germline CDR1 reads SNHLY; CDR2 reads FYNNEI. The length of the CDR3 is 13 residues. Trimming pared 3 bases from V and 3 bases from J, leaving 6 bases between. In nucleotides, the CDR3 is TGTGCCAGCAGTGAGGGCAGCTACAATGAGCAGTTCTTC. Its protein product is CASSEGSYNEQFF. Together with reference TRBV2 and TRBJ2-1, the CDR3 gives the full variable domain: EPEVTQTPSHQVTQMGQEVILRCVPISNHLYFYWYRQILGQKVEFLVSFYNNEISEKSEIFDDQFSVERPDGSNFTLKIRSTKLEDSAMYFCASSEGSYNEQFFGPGTRLTVL.

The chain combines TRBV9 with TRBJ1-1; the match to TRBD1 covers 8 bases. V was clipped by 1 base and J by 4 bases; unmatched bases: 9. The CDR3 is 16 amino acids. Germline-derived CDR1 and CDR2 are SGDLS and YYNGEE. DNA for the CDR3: TGTGCCAGCAGCGTATTGCGACGGACAGGGAGCACTGAAGCTTTCTTT. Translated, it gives CASSVLRRTGSTEAFF.

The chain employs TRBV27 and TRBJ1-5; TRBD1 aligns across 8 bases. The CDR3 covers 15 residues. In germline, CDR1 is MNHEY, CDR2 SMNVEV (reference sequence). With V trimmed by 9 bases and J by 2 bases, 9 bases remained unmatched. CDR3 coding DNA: TGTGCCAGGATGAAACAGGGGGAGGGCAATCAGCCCCAGCATTTT. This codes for CARMKQGEGNQPQHF.

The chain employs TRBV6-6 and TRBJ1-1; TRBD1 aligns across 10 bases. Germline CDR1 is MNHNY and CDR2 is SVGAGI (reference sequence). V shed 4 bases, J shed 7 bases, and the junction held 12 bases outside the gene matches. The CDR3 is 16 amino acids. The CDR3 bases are TGTGCCAGCAGTTCTTTGGGACAGGGGCGTCCCTTTGAAGCTTTCTTT. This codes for CASSSLGQGRPFEAFF.

Written as DNA, the CDR3 is TGTGCCAGCTCACCGCTAGCGGGGGACACCTACAATGAGCAGTTCTTC. This translates into CASSPLAGDTYNEQFF. J is TRBJ2-1 and V is TRBV18; 10 bases line up with TRBD2. CDR3 length: 16 residues. Germline CDR1 is KGHSH and CDR2 is LQKENI. With V trimmed by 3 bases and J by 2 bases, 4 bases remained unmatched.

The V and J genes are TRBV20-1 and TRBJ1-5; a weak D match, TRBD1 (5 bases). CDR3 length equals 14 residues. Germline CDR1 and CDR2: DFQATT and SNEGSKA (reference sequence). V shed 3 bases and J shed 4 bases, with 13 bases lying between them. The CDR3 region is CSASGAGGNQPQHF. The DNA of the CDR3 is TGCAGTGCTAGTGGGGCAGGTGGTAATCAGCCCCAGCATTTT.

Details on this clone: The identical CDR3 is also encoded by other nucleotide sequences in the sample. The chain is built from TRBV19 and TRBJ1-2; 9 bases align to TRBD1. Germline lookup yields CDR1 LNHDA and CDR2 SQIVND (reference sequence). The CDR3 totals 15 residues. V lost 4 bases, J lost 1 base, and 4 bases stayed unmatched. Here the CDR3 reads CASSNPGQGNYGYTF. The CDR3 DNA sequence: TGTGCCAGTAGTAACCCGGGACAGGGTAACTATGGCTACACCTTC.

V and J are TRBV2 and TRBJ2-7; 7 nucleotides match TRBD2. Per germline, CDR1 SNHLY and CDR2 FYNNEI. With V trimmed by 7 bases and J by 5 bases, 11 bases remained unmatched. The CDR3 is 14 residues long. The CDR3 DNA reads TGTGCCAGCAATCAACCGGGGGGTGTGCACGAGCAGTACTTC. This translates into CASNQPGGVHEQYF.

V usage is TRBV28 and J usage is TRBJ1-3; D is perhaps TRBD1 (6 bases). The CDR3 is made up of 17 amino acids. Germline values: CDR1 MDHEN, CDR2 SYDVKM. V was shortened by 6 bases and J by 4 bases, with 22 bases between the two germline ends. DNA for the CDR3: TGTGCCAGCAGCCCCGGGGGGGGCGCGGGGCAAGGAAACACCATATATTTT. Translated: CASSPGGGAGQGNTIYF.

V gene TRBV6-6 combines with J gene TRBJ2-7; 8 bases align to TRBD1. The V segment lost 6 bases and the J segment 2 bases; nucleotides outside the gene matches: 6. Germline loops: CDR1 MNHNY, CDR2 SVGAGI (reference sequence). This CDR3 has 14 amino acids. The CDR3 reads CASRSSGQAYEQYF. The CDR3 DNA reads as TGTGCCAGCAGATCCTCGGGACAGGCCTACGAGCAGTACTTC.

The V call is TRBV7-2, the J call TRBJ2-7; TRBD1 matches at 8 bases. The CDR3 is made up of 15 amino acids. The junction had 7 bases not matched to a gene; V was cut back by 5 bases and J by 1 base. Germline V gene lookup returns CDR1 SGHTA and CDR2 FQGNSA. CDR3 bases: TGTGCCAGCAGCGAGGACAGGGATCCGTCCTACGAGCAGTACTTC. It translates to CASSEDRDPSYEQYF. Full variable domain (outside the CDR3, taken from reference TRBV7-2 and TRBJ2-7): GAGVSQSPSNKVTEKGKDVELRCDPISGHTALYWYRQSLGQGLEFLIYFQGNSAPDKSGLPSDRFSAERTGGSVSTLTIQRTQQEDSAVYLCASSEDRDPSYEQYFGPGTRLTVT.

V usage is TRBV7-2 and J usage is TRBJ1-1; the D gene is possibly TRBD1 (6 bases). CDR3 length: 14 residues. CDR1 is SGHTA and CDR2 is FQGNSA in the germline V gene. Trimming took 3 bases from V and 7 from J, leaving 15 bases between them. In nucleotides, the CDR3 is TGTGCCAGCAGCTTCGGGACAATGAGGGGTGAAGCTTTCTTT. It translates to CASSFGTMRGEAFF.

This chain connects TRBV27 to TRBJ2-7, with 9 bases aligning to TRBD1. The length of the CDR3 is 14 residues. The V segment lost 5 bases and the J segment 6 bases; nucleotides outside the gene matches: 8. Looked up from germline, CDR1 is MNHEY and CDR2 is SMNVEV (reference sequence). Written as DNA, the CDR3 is TGTGCCAGCAGTGGGGGACAGGGCAGAGGCGAGCAGTACTTC. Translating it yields CASSGGQGRGEQYF.

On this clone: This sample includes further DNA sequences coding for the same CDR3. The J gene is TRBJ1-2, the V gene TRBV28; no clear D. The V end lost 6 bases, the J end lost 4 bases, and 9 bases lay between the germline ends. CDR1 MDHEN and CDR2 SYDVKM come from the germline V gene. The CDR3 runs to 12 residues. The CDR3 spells CASSLRGYGYTF. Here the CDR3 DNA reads TGTGCCAGCAGCCTTAGAGGCTATGGCTACACCTTC.

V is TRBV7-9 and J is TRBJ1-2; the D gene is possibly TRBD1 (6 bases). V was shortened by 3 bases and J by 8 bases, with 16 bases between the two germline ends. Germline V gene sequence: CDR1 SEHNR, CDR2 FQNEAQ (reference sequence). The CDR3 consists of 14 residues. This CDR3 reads CASSFPTGSHGYTF. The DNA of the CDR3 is TGTGCCAGCAGCTTCCCGACAGGCAGTCACGGCTACACCTTC.

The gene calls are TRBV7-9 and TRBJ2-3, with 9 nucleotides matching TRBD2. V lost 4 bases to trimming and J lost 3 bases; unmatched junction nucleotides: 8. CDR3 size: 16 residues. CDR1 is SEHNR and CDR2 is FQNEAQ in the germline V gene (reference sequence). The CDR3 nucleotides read TGTGCCAGCAGCTCGGTAGCGGGGGCCCCTACAGATACGCAGTATTTT. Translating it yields CASSSVAGAPTDTQYF.

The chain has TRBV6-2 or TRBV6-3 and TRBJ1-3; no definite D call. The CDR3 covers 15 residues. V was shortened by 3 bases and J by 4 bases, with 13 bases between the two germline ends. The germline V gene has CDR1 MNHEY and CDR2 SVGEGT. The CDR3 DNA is TGTGCCAGCAGTTATATCCGCGCCGGGGGAAACACCATATATTTT. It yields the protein CASSYIRAGGNTIYF.

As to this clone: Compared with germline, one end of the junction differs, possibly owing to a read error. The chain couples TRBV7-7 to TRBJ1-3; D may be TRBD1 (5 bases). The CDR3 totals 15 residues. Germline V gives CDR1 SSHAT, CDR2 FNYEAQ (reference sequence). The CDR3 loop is CASSLGPGIGNTIYF. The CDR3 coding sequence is TGTGCTAGCAGCTTAGGTCCAGGGATCGGAAACACCATATATTTT.

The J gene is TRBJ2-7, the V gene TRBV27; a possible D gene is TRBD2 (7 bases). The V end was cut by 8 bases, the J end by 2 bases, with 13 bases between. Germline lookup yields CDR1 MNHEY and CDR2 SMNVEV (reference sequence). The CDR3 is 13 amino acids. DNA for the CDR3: TGTGCCAGCTCCAGAGGGGGGGCCTACGAGCAGTACTTC. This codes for CASSRGGAYEQYF.

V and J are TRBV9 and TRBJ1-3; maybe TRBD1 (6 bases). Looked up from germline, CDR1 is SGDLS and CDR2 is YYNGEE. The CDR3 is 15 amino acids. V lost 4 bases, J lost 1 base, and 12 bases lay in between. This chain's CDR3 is CASSPVQGSGNTIYF. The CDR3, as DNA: TGTGCCAGCAGCCCGGTACAGGGATCTGGAAACACCATATATTTT.

The CDR3 region has the DNA TGTGCCAGCAGTGGGAGCTTCCGGGACAGGGGTAGTGGCTACACCTTC. This gives the protein CASSGSFRDRGSGYTF. The rearrangement joins TRBV6-1 to TRBJ1-2, with TRBD1 matching over 10 bases. Trimming took 4 bases from V and 7 from J; bases not matched to a gene: 12. Germline-derived CDR1 and CDR2 are MNHNS and SASEGT. The CDR3 sequence is 16 residues long.

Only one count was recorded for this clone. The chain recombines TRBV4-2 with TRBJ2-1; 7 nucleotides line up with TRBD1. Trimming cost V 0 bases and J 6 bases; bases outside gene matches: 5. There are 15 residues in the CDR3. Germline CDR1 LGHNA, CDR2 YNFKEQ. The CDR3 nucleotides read TGTGCCAGCAGCCAAGATGCAGGGGGTAGCAATGAGCAGTTCTTC. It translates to CASSQDAGGSNEQFF.

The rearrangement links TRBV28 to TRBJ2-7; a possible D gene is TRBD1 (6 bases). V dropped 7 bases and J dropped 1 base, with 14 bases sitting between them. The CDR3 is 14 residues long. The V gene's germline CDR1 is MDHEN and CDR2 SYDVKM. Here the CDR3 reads CASILQGPSYEQYF. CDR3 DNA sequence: TGTGCCAGCATCTTACAGGGACCTTCCTACGAGCAGTACTTC.

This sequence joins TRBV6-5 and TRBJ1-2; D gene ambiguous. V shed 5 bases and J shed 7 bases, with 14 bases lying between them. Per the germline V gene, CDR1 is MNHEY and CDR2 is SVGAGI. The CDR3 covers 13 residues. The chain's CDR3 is CASSPGLQGGYTF. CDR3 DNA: TGTGCCAGCAGTCCAGGACTGCAAGGTGGCTACACCTTC.

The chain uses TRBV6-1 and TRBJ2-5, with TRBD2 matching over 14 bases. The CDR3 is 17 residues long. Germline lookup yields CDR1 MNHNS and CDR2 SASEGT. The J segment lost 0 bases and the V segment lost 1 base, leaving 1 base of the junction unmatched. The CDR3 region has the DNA TGTGCCAGCAGTGAAGGGACTAGCGGGGGGTACCAAGAGACCCAGTACTTC. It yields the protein CASSEGTSGGYQETQYF.